One T cell receptor beta chain is described in this entry. The target antigen is unknown. TCRdb's table, derived via immunoSEQ multiplex PCR, lists solely in-frame clones and lacks some. Of hundreds of thousands of clones in the sample, 80% to 90% were seen once. The data belong to a study of Ad26.COV2.S vaccination and SARS-CoV-2 variants. The overall study: Dosing was one shot or two shots 56 days apart. Findings of the study overall: Researchers cautioned that TCR breadth and depth analyses may have underestimated total T cell responses. Substantial breadth was reportedly displayed by spike-specific CD8+ and CD4+ T cell responses after vaccination.

Treatment given: around 19 received Ad26.COV2.S at low or high dose, single or two shots; about 5 received placebo; per-sample allocation not given. Sampling occurred on day 63 after the first vaccine or placebo injection. The vaccine delivered Wuhan-strain SARS-CoV-2 spike through an Ad26 vector. Sequencing used peripheral blood, obtained in a trial of Ad26.COV2.S vaccine versus placebo. This TCR came from a person between 18 and 59 years old who received the Ad26.COV2.S COVID-19 vaccine or a placebo.

CDR3 sequence reads: CASSLELGTEYEQYV. DNA for the CDR3: TGTGCCAGCAGCTTGGAGTTAGGTACCGAGTACGAGCAGTACGTC. V usage is TRBV11-2 and J usage is TRBJ2-7; D is undetermined. Germline CDR1 is SGHAT and CDR2 is FQNNGV. Trimming stripped 3 bases from V and 4 bases from J, with 16 bases between. CDR3 length: 15 residues.